This T cell receptor beta chain came from a study of shared clonotypes between healthy human individuals. Findings of the study overall: On the whole, naive subsets had larger estimated richness than memory subsets had. Only blood was sampled, and tissue TCR repertoires likely differ from blood ones. Sharing across four donors was highest in naive CD4 (roughly 5%) and lowest in memory CD8 (0.4%).

This clone was detected once. Its antigen is not identified. TCRdb's copy holds only in-frame clones and misses some; the assay was immunoSEQ multiplex PCR. Of some 1.5 million clones listed, under 99% are singletons. V gave up 3 bases and J gave up 2 bases, with 15 bases separating them. Germline V lookup: CDR1 MDHEN, CDR2 SYDVKM. This CDR3 has 16 residues. Into CD45RA+ naive and CD45RA-negative memory subsets, the CD4+ cells were split. The source is a man aged 25-40 years in good health. The sequenced sample was naive CD4+ T cells sorted from blood. Subset specified: CD45RA+ positively selected. The chain uses TRBV28 and TRBJ2-3; D is uncertain. CDR3 coding DNA: TGTGCCAGCAGTTTTCTGTGGCAGAAACCCACAGATACGCAGTATTTT. Translated, it gives CASSFLWQKPTDTQYF.